Following are 16 T cell receptor beta chains from one sample sequenced in a study of blood T cell repertoires in COVID-19. Data came from immunoSEQ multiplex PCR; TCRdb stores just in-frame clones and leaves some out. The table lists over 150,000 clones, around 90% of them singletons, with 3.9% in the top ten. Sequences were obtained from peripheral blood. The source of these receptors is a woman aged 60-70 years who had recovered from COVID-19.

The V and J genes are TRBV4-1 and TRBJ2-1; 9 bases agree with TRBD2. The trim removed 1 base at V and 6 bases at J, leaving 4 bases unmatched. Germline V gives CDR1 MGHRA, CDR2 YSYEKL. This CDR3 has 15 amino acids. Here the CDR3 DNA reads TGCGCCAGCAGCCAAGGCGGGGGGGCACGCAATGAGCAGTTCTTC. It translates to CASSQGGGARNEQFF.

The rearrangement links TRBV29-1 to TRBJ2-7, with TRBD1 matching over 10 bases. After removal of 6 bases from V and 2 bases from J, the junction contained 7 bases not matched to a gene. CDR3 length equals 14 residues. Germline V lookup: CDR1 SQVTM, CDR2 ANQGSEA. The CDR3 loop is CSVEAGTGAYEQYF. For the CDR3, the DNA is TGCAGCGTGGAGGCTGGGACAGGGGCCTACGAGCAGTACTTC.

The chain joins TRBV7-2 to TRBJ2-5, with 9 bases fitting TRBD1. After removal of 0 bases from V and 2 bases from J, the junction contained 4 bases not matched to a gene. The CDR3 covers 16 residues. CDR1 and CDR2 from the germline V gene are SGHTA and FQGNSA. The DNA for the CDR3 is TGTGCCAGCAGCTTAGCGCTAGGGACAGGGCAAGAGACCCAGTACTTC. It translates to CASSLALGTGQETQYF.

The chain links TRBV10-3 to TRBJ1-2; 7 positions agree with TRBD1. Germline CDR1 and CDR2: ENHRY and SYGVKD. This CDR3 is 15 amino acids long. V shed 4 bases, J shed 9 bases, and the junction held 14 bases outside the gene matches. The CDR3 loop is CAISGQRQGVGSYTF. CDR3 in DNA: TGTGCCATCAGTGGACAAAGACAGGGAGTGGGGAGCTACACCTTC.

This clone was observed a few times. The chain is built from TRBV10-3 and TRBJ2-1, with D possibly TRBD2 on 6 matching bases. The CDR3 covers 13 residues. Germline loops: CDR1 ENHRY, CDR2 SYGVKD. The germline V and J ends were trimmed by 7 bases and 5 bases, with 12 bases remaining between them. The CDR3 protein is CAITSDGNNEQFF. CDR3 sequence (DNA): TGTGCCATCACTAGCGACGGAAACAATGAGCAGTTCTTC.

The J gene is TRBJ2-5, the V gene TRBV3-1 (or the pseudogene TRBV3-2); TRBD1 matches 7 bases. This CDR3 region has 15 residues. With V trimmed by 2 bases and J by 5 bases, 8 bases remained unmatched. The germline gives CDR1 LGHDT, CDR2 YNNKEL (reference sequence). The CDR3 spells CASSQKDRAWETQYF. For the CDR3, the DNA is TGTGCCAGCAGCCAAAAAGACAGGGCCTGGGAGACCCAGTACTTC.

V is TRBV7-9 and J is TRBJ1-5; D is unclear. V lost 2 bases to trimming and J lost 3 bases, with 8 bases between them. Germline V gene data show CDR1 as SEHNR and CDR2 as FQNEAQ (reference sequence). This CDR3 contains 14 residues. CDR3 sequence: CASSLTGDNQPQHF. CDR3 DNA: TGTGCCAGCAGCTTAACCGGGGACAATCAGCCCCAGCATTTT.

The chain carries TRBV20-1 and TRBJ2-5; no firm D call. In germline, CDR1 is DFQATT, CDR2 SNEGSKA (reference sequence). The V end was cut by 6 bases, the J end by 3 bases, with 5 bases between. The CDR3 sequence is 10 residues long. The CDR3 DNA follows: TGCAGTGCCTTAAAAGAGACCCAGTACTTC. Translation: CSALKETQYF.

The chain employs TRBV12-3 or TRBV12-4 and TRBJ1-5; a weak D match, TRBD1 (5 bases). There are 12 residues in the CDR3. Trimming removed 2 bases at V and 11 bases at J, with 10 bases between. The CDR3 reads CASSLRGRAQHF. The CDR3 bases are TGTGCCAGCAGTTTAAGGGGTAGGGCCCAGCATTTT.

This clone was detected only a few times. CDR3 DNA sequence: TGTGCCAGCAGTCGTCACAGGGGGACCCAAGAGACCCAGTACTTC. This translates into CASSRHRGTQETQYF. This chain joins TRBV7-8 and TRBJ2-5; 8 nucleotides line up with TRBD1. The V segment lost 6 bases and the J segment 1 base; nucleotides outside the gene matches: 7. The length of the CDR3 is 15 residues. In germline, CDR1 is SGHVS, CDR2 FQNEAQ.

The rearrangement links TRBV28 to TRBJ1-5, with a tentative D call TRBD1 (6 bases). V lost 3 bases to trimming and J lost 3 bases, with 21 bases between them. The germline V gene encodes CDR1 MDHEN and CDR2 SYDVKM. CDR3 length: 18 amino acids. The CDR3 DNA is TGTGCCAGCAGTTTTCGCGGACAGAGACTATTGAACAATCAGCCCCAGCATTTT. Its protein product is CASSFRGQRLLNNQPQHF.

V and J are TRBV7-6 and TRBJ2-2; D gene unclear. This CDR3 comprises 15 residues. Germline V gene data show CDR1 as SGHVS and CDR2 as FNYEAQ. V was clipped by 2 bases and J by 1 base, with 8 bases between them. The CDR3 DNA is TGTGCCAGCAGCTTATCGGCAGGGAACACCGGGGAGCTGTTTTTT. This encodes CASSLSAGNTGELFF.

The rearrangement joins TRBV2 to TRBJ2-7; TRBD2 might be the D (5 bases). This CDR3 comprises 15 residues. Between the trimmed V and J ends, which lost 2 bases and 5 bases, there was a span of 16 bases. In germline, CDR1 is SNHLY, CDR2 FYNNEI. The CDR3 reads CASSENPAAGDEQYF. The CDR3 DNA reads as TGTGCCAGCAGTGAAAATCCCGCGGCCGGGGACGAGCAGTACTTC. Full variable domain (remainder filled in from reference TRBV2 and TRBJ2-7): EPEVTQTPSHQVTQMGQEVILRCVPISNHLYFYWYRQILGQKVEFLVSFYNNEISEKSEIFDDQFSVERPDGSNFTLKIRSTKLEDSAMYFCASSENPAAGDEQYFGPGTRLTVT.

V and J are TRBV5-5 and TRBJ2-7; 12 nucleotides align to TRBD2. The germline gives CDR1 SGHKS, CDR2 YYEKEE (reference sequence). J was trimmed by 1 base and V by 2 bases; bases with no gene match: 10. There are 18 residues in the CDR3. The DNA for the CDR3 is TGTGCCAGCAGCTTACGGACTAGCGGGGTTACTAGGTCCTACGAGCAGTACTTC. It codes for CASSLRTSGVTRSYEQYF.

This clone was counted a single time. The chain is built from TRBV2 and TRBJ2-7; TRBD1 aligns across 8 bases. Germline assignment: CDR1 SNHLY and CDR2 FYNNEI. This CDR3 is built from 13 residues. The trim removed 6 bases at V and 5 bases at J, leaving 6 bases unmatched. CDR3: CASRTGVLNEQYF. CDR3 nucleotides: TGTGCCAGCAGGACAGGGGTTCTCAACGAGCAGTACTTC. The variable domain in full, completed from reference TRBV2 and TRBJ2-7, reads EPEVTQTPSHQVTQMGQEVILRCVPISNHLYFYWYRQILGQKVEFLVSFYNNEISEKSEIFDDQFSVERPDGSNFTLKIRSTKLEDSAMYFCASRTGVLNEQYFGPGTRLTVT.

The chain is built from TRBV5-1 and TRBJ2-1; D not certain. The germline V and J ends were trimmed by 0 bases and 5 bases, with 12 bases remaining between them. Looked up from germline, CDR1 is SGHRS and CDR2 is YFSETQ. The length of the CDR3 is 15 residues. In nucleotides, the CDR3 is TGCGCCAGCAGCTTGGCCCCCGATCCGGACAATGAGCAGTTCTTC. It is translated as CASSLAPDPDNEQFF.